This entry features one T cell receptor (beta chain) sequence. This sample was taken from a study of identical twins. V lost 3 bases, J lost 2 bases, and 14 bases lay in between. The CDR3 contains 15 residues. The germline gives CDR1 MNHEY, CDR2 SMNVEV (reference sequence). Template switching, a step in the protocol, added a universal primer site, and cDNA carried unique molecular identifiers. TCRdb redid the calling of the 5' RACE reads with MiXCR, one entry per CDR3 protein. The sample yields around 690,000 distinct CDR3 sequences, around 20% seen once. These data also formed part of another study, on T cells expressing NK-cell markers. This second report adds: Seven sequenced donors out of eight were HCMV-seropositive, one seronegative. These clonotypes additionally ranked first within the CD3+CD56-NKG2C+ fraction of a few donors.

Source material: PBMCs. The chain couples TRBV27 to TRBJ2-7, with D perhaps TRBD2 (5 bases). This sequence originates from a woman under 30 in good health. The DNA of the CDR3 is TGTGCCAGCAGTTTTTACGGGGAACCGACCTACGAGCAGTACTTC. This gives the protein CASSFYGEPTYEQYF.